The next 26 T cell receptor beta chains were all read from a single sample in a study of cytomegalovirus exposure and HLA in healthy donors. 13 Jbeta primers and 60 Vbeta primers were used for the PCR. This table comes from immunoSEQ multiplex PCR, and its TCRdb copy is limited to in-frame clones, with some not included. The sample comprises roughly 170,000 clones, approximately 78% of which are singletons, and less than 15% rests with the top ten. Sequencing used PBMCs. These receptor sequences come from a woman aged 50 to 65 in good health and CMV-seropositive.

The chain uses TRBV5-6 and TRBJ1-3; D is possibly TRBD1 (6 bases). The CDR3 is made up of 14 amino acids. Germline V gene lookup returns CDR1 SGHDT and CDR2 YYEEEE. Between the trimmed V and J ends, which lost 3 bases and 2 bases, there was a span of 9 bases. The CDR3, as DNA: TGTGCCAGCAGCTATCGGACAGCTGGAAACACCATATATTTT. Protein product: CASSYRTAGNTIYF.

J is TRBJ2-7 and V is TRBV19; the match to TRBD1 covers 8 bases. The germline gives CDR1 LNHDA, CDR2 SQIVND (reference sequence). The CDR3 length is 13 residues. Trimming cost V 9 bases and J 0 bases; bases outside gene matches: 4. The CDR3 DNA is TGTGCCAGCAGACAGGGGATCTCCTACGAGCAGTACTTC. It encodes CASRQGISYEQYF.

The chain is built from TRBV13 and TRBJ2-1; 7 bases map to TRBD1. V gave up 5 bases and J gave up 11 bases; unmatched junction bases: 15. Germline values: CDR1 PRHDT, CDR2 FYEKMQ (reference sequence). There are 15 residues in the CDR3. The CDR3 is CASSPTTGKQDQQFF. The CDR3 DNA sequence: TGTGCCAGCAGCCCTACGACAGGGAAGCAGGATCAGCAGTTCTTC.

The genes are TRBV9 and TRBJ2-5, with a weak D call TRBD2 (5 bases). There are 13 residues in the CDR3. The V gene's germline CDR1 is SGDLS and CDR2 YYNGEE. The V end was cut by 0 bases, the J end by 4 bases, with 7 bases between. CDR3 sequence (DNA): TGTGCCAGCAGCGTAGAAGGAGGAGAGACCCAGTACTTC. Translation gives CASSVEGGETQYF.

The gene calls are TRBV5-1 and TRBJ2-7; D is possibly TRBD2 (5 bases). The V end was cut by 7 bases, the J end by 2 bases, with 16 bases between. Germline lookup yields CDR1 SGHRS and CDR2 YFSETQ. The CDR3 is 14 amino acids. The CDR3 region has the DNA TGCGCCAGCTTTAACGGGAACTCCCCCTACGAGCAGTACTTC. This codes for CASFNGNSPYEQYF.

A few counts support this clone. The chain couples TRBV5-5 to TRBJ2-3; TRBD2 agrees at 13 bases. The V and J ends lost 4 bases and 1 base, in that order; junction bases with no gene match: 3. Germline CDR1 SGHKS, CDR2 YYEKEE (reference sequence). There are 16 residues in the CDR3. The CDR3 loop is CASSRGLAGGTDTQYF. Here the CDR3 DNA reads TGTGCCAGCAGCCGCGGACTAGCGGGGGGCACAGATACGCAGTATTTT.

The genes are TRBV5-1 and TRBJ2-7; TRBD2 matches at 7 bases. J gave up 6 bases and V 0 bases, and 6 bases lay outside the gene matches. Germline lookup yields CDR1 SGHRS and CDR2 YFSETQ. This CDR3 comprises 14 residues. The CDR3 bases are TGCGCCAGCAGCTTGGTCTCGGGGGAGGGCGAGCAGTACTTC. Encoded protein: CASSLVSGEGEQYF.

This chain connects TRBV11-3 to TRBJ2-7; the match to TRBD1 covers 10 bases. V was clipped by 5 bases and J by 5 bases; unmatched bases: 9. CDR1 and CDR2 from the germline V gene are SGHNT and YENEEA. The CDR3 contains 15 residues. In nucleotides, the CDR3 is TGTGCCAGCAGCCCCCCGGGACAGGGGATCGACGAGCAGTACTTC. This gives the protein CASSPPGQGIDEQYF. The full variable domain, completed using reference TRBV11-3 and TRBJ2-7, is EAGVVQSPRYKIIEKKQPVAFWCNPISGHNTLYWYLQNLGQGPELLIRYENEEAVDDSQLPKDRFSAERLKGVDSTLKIQPAELGDSAVYLCASSPPGQGIDEQYFGPGTRLTVT.

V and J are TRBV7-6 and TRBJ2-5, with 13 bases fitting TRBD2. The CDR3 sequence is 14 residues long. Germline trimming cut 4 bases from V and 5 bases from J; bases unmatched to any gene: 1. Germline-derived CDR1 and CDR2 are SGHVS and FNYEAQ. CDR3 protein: CASSSGLAGETQYF. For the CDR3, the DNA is TGTGCCAGCAGCTCGGGACTAGCGGGGGAGACCCAGTACTTC.

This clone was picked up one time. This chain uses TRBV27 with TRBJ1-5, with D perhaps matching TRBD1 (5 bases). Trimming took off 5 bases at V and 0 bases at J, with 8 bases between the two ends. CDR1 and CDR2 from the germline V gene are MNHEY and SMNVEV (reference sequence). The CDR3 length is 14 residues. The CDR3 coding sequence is TGTGCCAGCAGTCTCCAGGGTAGCAATCAGCCCCAGCATTTT. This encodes CASSLQGSNQPQHF.

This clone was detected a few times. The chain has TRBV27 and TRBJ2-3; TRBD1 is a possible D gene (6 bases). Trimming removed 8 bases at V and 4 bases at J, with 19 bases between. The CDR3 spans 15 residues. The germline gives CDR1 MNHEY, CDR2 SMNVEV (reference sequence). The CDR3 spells CASFGGHLRADTQYF. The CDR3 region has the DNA TGTGCCAGCTTTGGGGGCCACCTACGCGCAGATACGCAGTATTTT.

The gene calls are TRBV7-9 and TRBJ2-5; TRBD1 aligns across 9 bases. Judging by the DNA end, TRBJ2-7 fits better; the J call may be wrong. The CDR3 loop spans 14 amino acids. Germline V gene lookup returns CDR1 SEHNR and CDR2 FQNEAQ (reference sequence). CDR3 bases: TGTGCCAGCAGCGGGGCGGGACAGGGAATCGAGCAGTACTTC. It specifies CASSGAGQGIEQYF.

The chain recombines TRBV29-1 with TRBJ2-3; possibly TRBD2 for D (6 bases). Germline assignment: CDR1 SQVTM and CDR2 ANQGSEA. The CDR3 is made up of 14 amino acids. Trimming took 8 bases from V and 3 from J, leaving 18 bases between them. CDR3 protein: CSHLKWEATDTQYF. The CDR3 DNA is TGCAGCCATTTGAAGTGGGAGGCTACAGATACGCAGTATTTT.

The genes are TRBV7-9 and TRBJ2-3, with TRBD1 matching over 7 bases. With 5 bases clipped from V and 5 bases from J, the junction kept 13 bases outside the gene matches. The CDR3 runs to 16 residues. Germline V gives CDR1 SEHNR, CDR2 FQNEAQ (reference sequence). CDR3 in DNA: TGTGCCAGCAGCCCTCGCCAAGGGGGCGAAATAGATACGCAGTATTTT. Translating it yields CASSPRQGGEIDTQYF. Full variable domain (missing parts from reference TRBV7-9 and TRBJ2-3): DTGVSQNPRHKITKRGQNVTFRCDPISEHNRLYWYRQTLGQGPEFLTYFQNEAQLEKSRLLSDRFSAERPKGSFSTLEIQRTEQGDSAMYLCASSPRQGGEIDTQYFGPGTRLTVL.

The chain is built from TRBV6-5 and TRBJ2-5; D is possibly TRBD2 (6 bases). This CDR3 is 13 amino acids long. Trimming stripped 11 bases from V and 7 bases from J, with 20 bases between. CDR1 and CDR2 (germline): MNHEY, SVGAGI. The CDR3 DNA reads TGTGCCTCCTCCGGGACTGCAGTCGGGACCCAGTACTTC. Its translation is CASSGTAVGTQYF.

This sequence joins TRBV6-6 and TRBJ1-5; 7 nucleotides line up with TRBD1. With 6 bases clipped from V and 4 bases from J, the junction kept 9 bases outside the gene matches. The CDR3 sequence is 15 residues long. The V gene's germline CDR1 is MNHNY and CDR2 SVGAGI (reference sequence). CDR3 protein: CASRPTGLGNQPQHF. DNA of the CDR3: TGTGCCAGCAGGCCGACAGGGCTCGGGAATCAGCCCCAGCATTTT.

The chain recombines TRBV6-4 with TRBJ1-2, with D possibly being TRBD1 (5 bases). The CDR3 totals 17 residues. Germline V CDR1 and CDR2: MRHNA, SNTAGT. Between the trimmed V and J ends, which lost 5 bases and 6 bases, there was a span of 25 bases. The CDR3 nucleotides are TGTGCCAGCAGTCCTGATCCCTTCAGGGCAGAGCCTCATGGCTACACCTTC. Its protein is CASSPDPFRAEPHGYTF.

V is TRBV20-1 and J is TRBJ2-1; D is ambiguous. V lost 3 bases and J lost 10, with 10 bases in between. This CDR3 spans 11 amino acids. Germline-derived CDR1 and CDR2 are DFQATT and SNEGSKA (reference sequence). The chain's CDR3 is CSARWKEEQFF. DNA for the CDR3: TGCAGTGCTAGGTGGAAGGAGGAGCAGTTCTTC.

The CDR3 spells CASSWGQTYGYTF. In DNA, the CDR3 is TGTGCCAGCAGCTGGGGACAGACCTATGGCTACACCTTC. The genes are TRBV7-2 and TRBJ1-2; TRBD1 matches 7 bases. The CDR3 runs to 13 residues. Trimming cost V 4 bases and J 4 bases; bases outside gene matches: 3. The germline V gene encodes CDR1 SGHTA and CDR2 FQGNSA.

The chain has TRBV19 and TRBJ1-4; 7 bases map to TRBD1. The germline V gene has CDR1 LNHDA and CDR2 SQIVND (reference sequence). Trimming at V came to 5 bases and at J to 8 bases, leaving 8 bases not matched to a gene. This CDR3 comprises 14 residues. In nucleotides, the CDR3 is TGTGCCAGTAGTTCAGGACAGGCCAGGGAAAAACTGTTTTTT. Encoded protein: CASSSGQAREKLFF.

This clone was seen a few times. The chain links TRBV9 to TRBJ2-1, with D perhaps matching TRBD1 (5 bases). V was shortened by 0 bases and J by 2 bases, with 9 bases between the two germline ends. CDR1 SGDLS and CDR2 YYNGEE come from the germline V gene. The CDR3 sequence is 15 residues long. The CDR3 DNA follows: TGTGCCAGCAGCGTAGAAAAGGGGACCTACAATGAGCAGTTCTTC. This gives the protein CASSVEKGTYNEQFF.

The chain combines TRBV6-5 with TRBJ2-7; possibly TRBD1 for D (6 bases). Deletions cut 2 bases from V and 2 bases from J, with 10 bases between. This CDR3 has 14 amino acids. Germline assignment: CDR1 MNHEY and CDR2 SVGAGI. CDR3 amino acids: CASSYSRGAYEQYF. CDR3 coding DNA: TGTGCCAGCAGTTACAGCAGGGGCGCCTACGAGCAGTACTTC.

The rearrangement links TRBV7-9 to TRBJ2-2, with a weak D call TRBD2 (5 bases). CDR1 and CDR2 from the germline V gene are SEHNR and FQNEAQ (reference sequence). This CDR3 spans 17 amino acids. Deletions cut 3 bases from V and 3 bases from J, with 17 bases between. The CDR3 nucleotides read TGTGCCAGCAGCTTTCAAAAGGGAGCTGGTTACACCGGGGAGCTGTTTTTT. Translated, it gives CASSFQKGAGYTGELFF.

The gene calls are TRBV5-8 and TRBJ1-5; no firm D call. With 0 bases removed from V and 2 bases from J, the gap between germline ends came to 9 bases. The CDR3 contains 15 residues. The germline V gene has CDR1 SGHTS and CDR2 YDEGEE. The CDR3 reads CASSLVAPGNQPQHF. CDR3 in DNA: TGTGCCAGCAGCTTGGTCGCGCCCGGCAATCAGCCCCAGCATTTT.

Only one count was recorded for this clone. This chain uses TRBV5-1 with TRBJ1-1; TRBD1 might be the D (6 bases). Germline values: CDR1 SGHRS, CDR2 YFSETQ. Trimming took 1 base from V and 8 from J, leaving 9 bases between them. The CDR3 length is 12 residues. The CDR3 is CASSLQGQEAFF. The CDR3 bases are TGCGCCAGCAGCTTGCAAGGACAGGAAGCTTTCTTT. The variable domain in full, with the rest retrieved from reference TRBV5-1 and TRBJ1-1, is KAGVTQTPRYLIKTRGQQVTLSCSPISGHRSVSWYQQTPGQGLQFLFEYFSETQRNKGNFPGRFSGRQFSNSRSEMNVSTLELGDSALYLCASSLQGQEAFFGQGTRLTVV.

CDR3 sequence reads: CASSSGGIRGSLETQYF. The CDR3 DNA sequence: TGTGCCAGCAGTAGCGGGGGGATAAGAGGGTCGTTGGAGACCCAGTACTTC. This chain connects TRBV5-4 to TRBJ2-5; 10 bases line up with TRBD2. V shed 5 bases and J 5 bases; nucleotides not matched to a gene: 15. This CDR3 is 17 amino acids long. Looked up from germline, CDR1 is SGHNT and CDR2 is YYREEE (reference sequence).